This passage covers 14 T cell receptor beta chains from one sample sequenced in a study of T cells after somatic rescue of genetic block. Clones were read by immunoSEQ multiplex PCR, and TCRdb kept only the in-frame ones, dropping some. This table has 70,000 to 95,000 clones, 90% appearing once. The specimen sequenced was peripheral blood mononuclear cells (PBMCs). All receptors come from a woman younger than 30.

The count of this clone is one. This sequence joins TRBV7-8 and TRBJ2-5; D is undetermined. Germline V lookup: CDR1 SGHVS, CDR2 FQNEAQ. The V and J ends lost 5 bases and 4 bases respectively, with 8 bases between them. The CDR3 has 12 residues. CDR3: CASSPGPETQYF. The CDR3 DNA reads TGTGCCAGCAGCCCGGGCCCAGAGACCCAGTACTTC.

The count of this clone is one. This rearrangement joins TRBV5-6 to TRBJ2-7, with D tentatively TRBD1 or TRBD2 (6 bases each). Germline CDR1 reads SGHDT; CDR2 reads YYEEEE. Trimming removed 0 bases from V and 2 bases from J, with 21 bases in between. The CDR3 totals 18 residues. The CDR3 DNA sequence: TGTGCCAGCAGCTTGGGTTTTCGGGGGCCGAAGGACACCTACGAGCAGTACTTC. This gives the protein CASSLGFRGPKDTYEQYF.

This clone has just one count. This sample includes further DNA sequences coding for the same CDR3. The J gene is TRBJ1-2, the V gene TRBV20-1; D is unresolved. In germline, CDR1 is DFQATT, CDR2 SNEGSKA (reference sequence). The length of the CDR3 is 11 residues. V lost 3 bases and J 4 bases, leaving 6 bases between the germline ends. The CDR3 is CSASASYGYTF. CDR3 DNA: TGCAGTGCTAGCGCCAGCTATGGCTACACCTTC.

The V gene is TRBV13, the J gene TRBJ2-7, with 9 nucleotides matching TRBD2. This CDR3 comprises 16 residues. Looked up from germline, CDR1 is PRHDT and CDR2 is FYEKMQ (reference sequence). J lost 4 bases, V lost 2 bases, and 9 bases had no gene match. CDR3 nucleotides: TGTGCCAGCAGCTTAACTAGCGGGCCTTCGAGTTACGAGCAGTACTTC. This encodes CASSLTSGPSSYEQYF.

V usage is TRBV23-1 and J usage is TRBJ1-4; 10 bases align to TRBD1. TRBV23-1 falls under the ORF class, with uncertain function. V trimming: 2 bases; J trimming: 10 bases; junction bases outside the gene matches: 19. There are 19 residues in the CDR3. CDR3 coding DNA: TGCGCCAGCAGTCAAACGTCGACAGGGGGCTGCCTGTTGCTAGGAAAACTGTTTTTT. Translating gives CASSQTSTGGCLLLGKLFF.

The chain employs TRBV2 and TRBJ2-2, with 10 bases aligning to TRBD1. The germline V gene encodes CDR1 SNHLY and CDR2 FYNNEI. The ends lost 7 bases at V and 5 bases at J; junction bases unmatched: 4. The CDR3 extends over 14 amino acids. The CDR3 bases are TGTGCCAGCATTCCGGACAGGGGGACCGGGGAGCTGTTTTTT. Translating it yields CASIPDRGTGELFF.

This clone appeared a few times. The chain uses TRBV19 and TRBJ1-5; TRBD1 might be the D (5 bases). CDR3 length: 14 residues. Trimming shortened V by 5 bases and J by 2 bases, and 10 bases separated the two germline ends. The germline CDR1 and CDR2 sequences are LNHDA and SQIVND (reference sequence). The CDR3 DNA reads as TGTGCCAGTAGTTTTTTGGGGGGCAATCAGCCCCAGCATTTT. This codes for CASSFLGGNQPQHF.

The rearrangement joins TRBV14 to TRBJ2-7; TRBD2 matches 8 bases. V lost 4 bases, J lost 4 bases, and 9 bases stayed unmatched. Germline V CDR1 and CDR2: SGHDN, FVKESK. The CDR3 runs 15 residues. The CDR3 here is CASSPGSGSWYEQYF. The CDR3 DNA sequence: TGTGCCAGCAGCCCGGGGAGCGGGAGTTGGTACGAGCAGTACTTC.

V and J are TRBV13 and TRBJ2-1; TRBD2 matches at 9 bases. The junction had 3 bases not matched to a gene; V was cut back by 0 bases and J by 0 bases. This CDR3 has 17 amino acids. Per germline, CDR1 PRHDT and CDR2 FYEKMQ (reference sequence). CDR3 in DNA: TGTGCCAGCAGCTTAGGTGGTAGCGGGAGCTCCTACAATGAGCAGTTCTTC. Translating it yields CASSLGGSGSSYNEQFF.

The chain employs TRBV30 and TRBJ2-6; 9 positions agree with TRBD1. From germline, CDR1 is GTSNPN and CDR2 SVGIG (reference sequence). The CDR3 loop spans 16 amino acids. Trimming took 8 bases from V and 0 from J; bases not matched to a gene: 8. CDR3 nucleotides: TGTGCCCGCGACAGGGGGGGGACCTCTGGGGCCAACGTCCTGACTTTC. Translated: CARDRGGTSGANVLTF.

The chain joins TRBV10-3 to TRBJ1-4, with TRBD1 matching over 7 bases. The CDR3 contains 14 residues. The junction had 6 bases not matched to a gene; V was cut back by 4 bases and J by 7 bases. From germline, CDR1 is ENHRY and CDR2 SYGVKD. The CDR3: CAISGGQRGEKLFF. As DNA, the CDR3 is TGTGCCATCAGTGGGGGACAGCGGGGTGAAAAACTGTTTTTT.

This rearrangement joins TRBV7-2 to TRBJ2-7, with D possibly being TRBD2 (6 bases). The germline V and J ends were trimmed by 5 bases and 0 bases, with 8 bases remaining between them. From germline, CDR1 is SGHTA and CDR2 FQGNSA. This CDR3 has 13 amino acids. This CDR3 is CASSPGDSYEQYF. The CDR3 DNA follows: TGTGCCAGCAGCCCGGGGGACTCCTACGAGCAGTACTTC.

CDR3: CASSTENSPLHF. CDR3 coding DNA: TGTGCCAGCAGTACGGAGAATTCACCCCTCCACTTT. This rearrangement joins TRBV2 to TRBJ1-6; no definite D call. Germline V lookup: CDR1 SNHLY, CDR2 FYNNEI. The ends were cut back, 5 bases at V and 7 bases at J, with 6 bases in the middle. The length of the CDR3 is 12 residues.

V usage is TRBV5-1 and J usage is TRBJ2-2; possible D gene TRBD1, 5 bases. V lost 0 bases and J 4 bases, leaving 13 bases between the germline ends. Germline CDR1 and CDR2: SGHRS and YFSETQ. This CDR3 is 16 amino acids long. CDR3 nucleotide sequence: TGCGCCAGCAGCTTGGACAGGACGGTTTTCACCGGGGAGCTGTTTTTT. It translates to CASSLDRTVFTGELFF.